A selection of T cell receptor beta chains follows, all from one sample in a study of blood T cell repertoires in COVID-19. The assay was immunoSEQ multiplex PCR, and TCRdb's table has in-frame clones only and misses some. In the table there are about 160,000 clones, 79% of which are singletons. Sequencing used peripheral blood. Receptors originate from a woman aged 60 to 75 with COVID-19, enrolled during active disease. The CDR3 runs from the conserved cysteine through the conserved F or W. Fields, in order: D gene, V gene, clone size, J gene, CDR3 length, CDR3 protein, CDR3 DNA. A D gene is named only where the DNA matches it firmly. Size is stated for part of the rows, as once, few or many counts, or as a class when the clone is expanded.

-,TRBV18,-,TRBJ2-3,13,CASSPYTGDTQYF,TGTGCCAGCTCACCGTACACAGGGGATACGCAGTATTTT
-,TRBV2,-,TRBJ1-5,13,CASSLSLNQPQHF,TGTGCCAGCAGCCTGTCCCTCAATCAGCCCCAGCATTTT
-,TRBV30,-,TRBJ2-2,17,CAWSDPLDRTNTGELFF,TGTGCCTGGAGTGACCCCCTCGACAGAACCAACACCGGGGAGCTGTTTTTT
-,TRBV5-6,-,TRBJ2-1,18,CASSLGETRRLSYNEQFF,TGTGCCAGCAGCCTCGGGGAGACCAGGCGTCTATCCTACAATGAGCAGTTCTTC
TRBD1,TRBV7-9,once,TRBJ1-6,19,CASSGHGTGGVSYNSPLHF,TGTGCCAGCAGCGGGCACGGGACAGGGGGCGTATCCTATAATTCACCCCTCCACTTT
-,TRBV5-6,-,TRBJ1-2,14,CASSLVQADYGYTF,TGTGCCAGCAGCTTGGTACAGGCGGACTATGGCTACACCTTC
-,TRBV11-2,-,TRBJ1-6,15,CASSLQASYNSPLHF,TGTGCCAGCAGCTTGCAGGCTTCCTATAATTCACCCCTCCACTTT
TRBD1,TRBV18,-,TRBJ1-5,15,CASSPPGQGRQPQHF,TGTGCCAGCTCACCCCCGGGACAGGGTCGTCAGCCCCAGCATTTT
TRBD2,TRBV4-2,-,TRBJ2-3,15,CASSQGLADTDTQYF,TGTGCCAGCAGCCAAGGGCTAGCGGACACAGATACGCAGTATTTT
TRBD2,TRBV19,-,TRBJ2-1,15,CASSIPSSGGSEQFF,TGTGCCAGTAGTATTCCTTCTAGCGGGGGATCTGAGCAGTTCTTC
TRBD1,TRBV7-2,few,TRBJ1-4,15,CASSLMGQQNEKLFF,TGTGCCAGCAGCTTAATGGGACAGCAAAATGAAAAACTGTTTTTT
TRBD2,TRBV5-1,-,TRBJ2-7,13,CASSLNGGYEQYF,TGCGCCAGCAGCTTGAACGGGGGGTACGAGCAGTACTTC
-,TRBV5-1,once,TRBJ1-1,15,CASSQGQGWVNEAFF,TGCGCCAGCAGCCAGGGTCAGGGGTGGGTCAATGAAGCTTTCTTT
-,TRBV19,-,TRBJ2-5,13,CASSGGRGETQYF,TGTGCCAGTAGTGGTGGGCGGGGAGAGACCCAGTACTTC
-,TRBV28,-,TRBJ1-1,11,CASSSVTEAFF,TGTGCCAGCAGTTCGGTCACTGAAGCTTTCTTT
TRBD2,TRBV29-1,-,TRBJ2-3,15,CSVDGTRAGGDTQYF,TGCAGCGTTGATGGAACCAGAGCGGGAGGAGATACGCAGTATTTT
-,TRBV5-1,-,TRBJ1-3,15,CASSPGGWSGNTIYF,TGCGCCAGCAGCCCGGGGGGGTGGTCTGGAAACACCATATATTTT
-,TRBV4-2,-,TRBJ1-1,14,CASSQEVAYTEAFF,TGTGCCAGCAGCCAAGAGGTGGCATACACTGAAGCTTTCTTT
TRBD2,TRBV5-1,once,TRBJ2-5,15,CASSSGGRYQETQYF,TGCGCCAGCAGCTCCGGCGGGAGGTACCAAGAGACCCAGTACTTC
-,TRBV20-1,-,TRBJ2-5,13,CSAIEQGLETQYF,TGCAGTGCTATTGAACAGGGCCTCGAGACCCAGTACTTC
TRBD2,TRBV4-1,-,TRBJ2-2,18,CASSQALAGGRGTGELFF,TGCGCCAGCAGCCAAGCCCTAGCGGGAGGGCGGGGCACCGGGGAGCTGTTTTTT
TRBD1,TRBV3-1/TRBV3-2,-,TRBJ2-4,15,CASAGGQGAFRIQYF,TGTGCCAGCGCCGGCGGACAGGGAGCATTCCGCATTCAGTACTTC
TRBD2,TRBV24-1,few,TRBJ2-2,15,CATSDSGSNTGELFF,TGTGCCACCAGTGATAGCGGGAGTAACACCGGGGAGCTGTTTTTT
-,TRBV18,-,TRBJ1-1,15,CASSPRGRLNTEAFF,TGTGCCAGCTCGCCCCGCGGTCGGTTGAACACTGAAGCTTTCTTT
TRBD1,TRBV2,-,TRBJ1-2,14,CASRGDRPNYGYTF,TGTGCCAGCAGAGGGGACAGACCCAACTATGGCTACACCTTC
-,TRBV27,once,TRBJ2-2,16,CASSFLGVSNTGELFF,TGTGCCAGCAGTTTTCTCGGGGTCTCGAACACCGGGGAGCTGTTTTTT
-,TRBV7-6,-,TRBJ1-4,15,CASSQGWGGAEKLFF,TGTGCCAGCAGCCAAGGTTGGGGAGGAGCAGAAAAACTGTTTTTT
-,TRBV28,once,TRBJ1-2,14,CASSETGPNYGYTF,TGTGCCAGCAGTGAGACAGGCCCTAACTATGGCTACACCTTC
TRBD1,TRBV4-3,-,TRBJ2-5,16,CASSQGPTGGMKTQYF,TGCGCCAGCAGCCAGGGGCCGACAGGGGGCATGAAGACCCAGTACTTC
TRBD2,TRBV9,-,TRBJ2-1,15,CASSGGTTYYNEQFF,TGTGCCAGCAGCGGCGGGACTACATACTACAATGAGCAGTTCTTC
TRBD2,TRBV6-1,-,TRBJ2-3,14,CASSEGGPTDTQYF,TGTGCCAGCAGTGAGGGAGGGCCCACAGATACGCAGTATTTT
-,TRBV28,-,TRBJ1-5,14,CASSLVNSNQPQHF,TGTGCCAGCAGTCTCGTTAATAGCAATCAGCCCCAGCATTTT
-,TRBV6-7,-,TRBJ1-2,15,CASSYPRGANYGYTF,TGTGCCAGCAGTTACCCCAGGGGAGCTAACTATGGCTACACCTTC
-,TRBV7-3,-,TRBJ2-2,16,CASSLTGVPGTGELFF,TGTGCCAGCAGCTTAACGGGCGTCCCGGGGACCGGGGAGCTGTTTTTT
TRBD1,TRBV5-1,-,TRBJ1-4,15,CASSETGGEEEKLFF,TGCGCCAGCAGCGAGACAGGGGGCGAGGAGGAAAAACTGTTTTTT
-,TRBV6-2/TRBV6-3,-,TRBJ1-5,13,CASSYPGDQPQHF,TGTGCCAGCAGTTACCCTGGAGATCAGCCCCAGCATTTT
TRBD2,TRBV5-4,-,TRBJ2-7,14,CASRSSGSSYEQYF,TGTGCCAGCCGGTCTAGCGGGAGCTCCTACGAGCAGTACTTC
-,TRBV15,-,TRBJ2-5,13,CATSRAPEETQYF,TGTGCCACCAGCAGAGCGCCAGAAGAGACCCAGTACTTC
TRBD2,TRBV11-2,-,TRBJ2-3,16,CASSLGLAGGQHTQYF,TGTGCCAGCAGCTTAGGACTAGCGGGGGGGCAACATACGCAGTATTTT
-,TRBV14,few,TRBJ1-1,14,CASSQVTGGTEAFF,TGTGCCAGCAGCCAAGTAACCGGGGGCACTGAAGCTTTCTTT
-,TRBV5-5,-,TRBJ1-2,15,CASSLAGDSNYGYTF,TGTGCCAGCAGCTTGGCGGGGGACTCGAACTATGGCTACACCTTC
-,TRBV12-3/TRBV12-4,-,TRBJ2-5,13,CASTPGTGGAQYF,TGTGCCAGCACCCCCGGAACAGGGGGGGCCCAGTACTTC